This TCR beta chain stems from a study of cytomegalovirus exposure and HLA in healthy donors. With 60 Vbeta and 13 Jbeta primers, the PCR was carried out. Clones were sequenced by immunoSEQ multiplex PCR, and TCRdb holds only the in-frame ones, with some missing. The sample consists of nearly 200,000 clones, 82% of them appearing once. Sequencing was performed on PBMCs. The TCR originated in a boy aged 2 to 10 in good health and CMV-seronegative.

The CDR3 DNA sequence: TGTGCCAGCAGTGCCACCTACTTAGCGGGGACCTACAATGAGCAGTTCTTC. It encodes CASSATYLAGTYNEQFF. The rearrangement uses TRBV6-1 and TRBJ2-1, with 8 bases identical to TRBD2. Germline V gene data show CDR1 as MNHNS and CDR2 as SASEGT. This CDR3 contains 17 residues. After removal of 4 bases from V and 2 bases from J, the junction contained 10 bases not matched to a gene.